These T cell receptor beta chains were read from a single sample in a study of cytomegalovirus exposure and HLA in healthy donors. The repertoire was sequenced with immunoSEQ multiplex PCR; TCRdb's copy has only in-frame clones and lacks some. The table lists about 150,000 clones, 60% to 80% of them singletons, with 9.5% to 15% in the top ten. The sample taken for sequencing was PBMCs. These receptors came from a man younger than 40 in good health and CMV-seropositive. The CDR3 runs from the conserved cysteine through the conserved F or W. D genes are given only for firm matches. A row's size may be missing; if present it is once, few, many or a size class.

j_call clone_size v_call d_call cdr3_aa cdr3_nt
TRBJ2-5 . TRBV7-9 TRBD2 CASSLVAGAKETQYF TGTGCCAGCAGCTTAGTAGCGGGAGCGAAAGAGACCCAGTACTTC
TRBJ2-1 . TRBV4-1 TRBD1 CASSPGQGTYNEQFF TGCGCCAGCAGCCCCGGACAGGGTACCTACAATGAGCAGTTCTTC
TRBJ1-3 . TRBV9 . CASSVEIVGNTIYF TGTGCCAGCAGCGTAGAAATAGTAGGAAACACCATATATTTT
TRBJ2-2 . TRBV27 TRBD2 CASSFGSSGLTGELFF TGTGCCAGCAGTTTTGGGTCTAGCGGACTCACCGGGGAGCTGTTTTTT
TRBJ2-4 . TRBV9 TRBD1 CASSVSDRGTKNIQYF TGTGCCAGCAGCGTCAGCGACAGGGGAACCAAAAACATTCAGTACTTC
TRBJ2-5 . TRBV6-5 . CASSFSPPGSETQYF TGTGCCAGCAGTTTCTCACCGCCAGGGTCAGAGACCCAGTACTTC
TRBJ1-5 . TRBV9 . CASSVGGESNQPQHF TGTGCCAGCAGCGTAGGGGGGGAGAGCAATCAGCCCCAGCATTTT
TRBJ1-1 once TRBV2 . CASTENRNTEAFF TGTGCCAGCACCGAGAACAGAAACACTGAAGCTTTCTTT
TRBJ1-2 . TRBV4-1 . CASSQDLRSWYGYTF TGTGCCAGCAGCCAAGATCTGCGGTCGTGGTATGGCTACACCTTC
TRBJ2-3 few TRBV27 . CASSLLATDTQYF TGTGCCAGCAGTTTATTAGCCACAGATACGCAGTATTTT
TRBJ2-7 . TRBV6-6 TRBD2 CASNYPLAGGGGEQYF TGTGCCAGCAACTATCCCCTAGCGGGAGGAGGTGGTGAGCAGTACTTC
TRBJ1-5 . TRBV27 TRBD1 CASSTGTGGNQPQHF TGTGCCAGCAGTACTGGGACAGGGGGCAATCAGCCCCAGCATTTT
TRBJ1-3 once TRBV6-1 . CASRRGSLSGNTIYF TGTGCCAGCAGGCGGGGGAGTCTCTCTGGAAACACCATATATTTT
TRBJ2-7 . TRBV28 TRBD2 CASIGTSGSGSYEQYF TGTGCCAGCATCGGGACTAGCGGGAGTGGGAGCTACGAGCAGTACTTC
TRBJ1-5 . TRBV2 . CASSEERGRMINNNQPQHF TGTGCCAGCAGTGAAGAGCGGGGGAGGATGATCAATAACAATCAGCCCCAGCATTTT
TRBJ2-1 . TRBV5-1 TRBD1 CASSLVTGASNNEQFF TGCGCCAGCAGCTTGGTTACAGGGGCGTCGAACAATGAGCAGTTCTTC
TRBJ2-2 . TRBV27 TRBD1 CASSLYGTGGNTGELFF TGTGCCAGCAGTTTATACGGGACAGGGGGCAACACCGGGGAGCTGTTTTTT
TRBJ2-6 . TRBV25-1 . CASSDPQLSGANVLTF TGTGCCAGCAGTGACCCCCAGTTATCTGGGGCCAACGTCCTGACTTTC
TRBJ1-1 few TRBV25-1 . CASSGGSDRGAFF TGTGCCAGCAGTGGAGGGTCCGACCGAGGAGCTTTCTTT
TRBJ1-1 . TRBV7-9 . CASSLAADEAFF TGTGCCAGCAGCTTAGCGGCAGATGAAGCTTTCTTT
TRBJ2-7 . TRBV5-1 . CASSLEGGFGYKQYF TGCGCCAGCAGCTTGGAAGGAGGGTTTGGGTACAAGCAGTACTTC
TRBJ1-2 . TRBV14 . CASSQVATGLNYGYTF TGTGCCAGCAGCCAAGTCGCGACCGGGTTGAACTATGGCTACACCTTC
TRBJ1-5 . TRBV6-1 . CASSGHPYSNQPQHF TGTGCCAGCAGTGGACACCCTTATAGCAATCAGCCCCAGCATTTT
TRBJ1-2 . TRBV6-1 . CASSPNYGYTF TGTGCCAGCAGTCCGAACTATGGCTACACCTTC
TRBJ2-7 once TRBV7-3 TRBD2 CASSQGGGRKYEQYF TGTGCCAGCAGCCAAGGAGGCGGGAGAAAATACGAGCAGTACTTC
TRBJ1-2 . TRBV15 . CATSRDRQGLGYTF TGTGCCACCAGCAGAGATAGGCAGGGCTTAGGCTACACCTTC
TRBJ2-5 . TRBV6-6 . CASSYKRASGQETQYF TGTGCCAGCAGTTACAAAAGAGCCTCGGGCCAAGAGACCCAGTACTTC
TRBJ2-1 . TRBV4-2 TRBD2 CASSQERLAGPPGRNEQFF TGTGCCAGCAGCCAAGAGCGGCTAGCGGGGCCCCCCGGGAGGAATGAGCAGTTCTTC
TRBJ1-3 . TRBV30 TRBD1 CAWSAQGANGNTIYF TGTGCCTGGAGTGCACAGGGGGCGAATGGAAACACCATATATTTT
TRBJ1-2 . TRBV2 TRBD1 CASSRDRELDGYTF TGTGCCAGCAGTCGGGACAGGGAGTTAGATGGCTACACCTTC
TRBJ2-1 . TRBV30 TRBD2 CAWRGLAVTYNEQFF TGTGCCTGGAGGGGACTAGCGGTAACGTACAATGAGCAGTTCTTC
TRBJ1-1 once TRBV6-1 . CASRAGVGTEAFF TGTGCCAGCAGAGCAGGGGTAGGAACTGAAGCTTTCTTT
TRBJ2-2 . TRBV11-2 . CASSPTDYTGELFF TGTGCCAGCAGCCCGACAGACTACACCGGGGAGCTGTTTTTT
TRBJ2-7 . TRBV5-6 TRBD2 CASSLGGRGREQYF TGTGCCAGCAGCTTGGGCGGGAGGGGGCGCGAGCAGTACTTC
TRBJ1-2 . TRBV7-8 TRBD1 CASSLVATGSIYGYTF TGTGCCAGCAGCTTAGTTGCGACAGGGAGTATCTATGGCTACACCTTC
TRBJ2-2 . TRBV7-8 TRBD2 CASSSFGTSGNGELFF TGTGCCAGCAGCTCCTTCGGAACCAGCGGGAACGGGGAGCTGTTTTTT
TRBJ2-1 . TRBV14 . CASSQDLQGRNEQFF TGTGCCAGCAGCCAAGATCTTCAGGGGCGCAATGAGCAGTTCTTC
TRBJ2-7 . TRBV5-1 . CASTVSALTYEQYF TGCGCCAGCACCGTCAGCGCCCTAACCTACGAGCAGTACTTC
TRBJ2-1 . TRBV25-1 TRBD2 CASSGGLAETPDEQFF TGTGCCAGCAGTGGAGGACTAGCGGAAACCCCGGATGAGCAGTTCTTC
TRBJ2-3 . TRBV4-2 . CASSQNVGWGTDTQYF TGTGCCAGCAGCCAAAACGTCGGGTGGGGCACAGATACGCAGTATTTT
TRBJ1-5 . TRBV28 . CASSLFEGQSNQPQHF TGTGCCAGCAGTTTATTTGAAGGACAGAGCAATCAGCCCCAGCATTTT
TRBJ2-7 . TRBV6-5 TRBD1 CASRPGTESLLEQYF TGTGCCAGCAGACCCGGGACAGAGTCTCTCCTCGAGCAGTACTTC
TRBJ2-7 few TRBV2 . CASRYSSYEQYF TGTGCCAGCAGGTACAGCTCCTACGAGCAGTACTTC
TRBJ2-1 . TRBV12-5 . CASGLVQGGSNEQFF TGTGCTAGTGGTTTGGTACAGGGCGGGAGTAATGAGCAGTTCTTC
TRBJ2-7 . TRBV2 . CASSEEAERRVPRDYEQYF TGTGCCAGCAGTGAAGAGGCTGAGCGGCGGGTACCTAGGGACTACGAGCAGTACTTC
TRBJ2-3 . TRBV28 . CASRPHAAHTDTQYF TGTGCCAGCAGGCCCCACGCGGCACACACAGATACGCAGTATTTT
TRBJ2-2 once TRBV28 . CASSRGGELFF TGTGCCAGCAGTAGGGGAGGGGAGCTGTTTTTT
TRBJ1-1 many TRBV15 . CATSRDTNSEAFF TGTGCCACCAGCAGAGATACGAACAGTGAAGCTTTCTTT
TRBJ2-2 . TRBV11-2 . CASSLSRANTGELFF TGTGCCAGCAGCTTAAGCAGGGCGAACACCGGGGAGCTGTTTTTT